This passage covers 25 T cell receptor beta chains from one sample sequenced in a study of T cell changes during pregnancy in multiple sclerosis. Here immunoSEQ multiplex PCR was the method, and the copy in TCRdb shows in-frame clones only, minus some. The sample has tens of thousands of clones; around nine tenths are singletons. The input for sequencing was CD8+ T cells from peripheral blood mononuclear cells, taken in the third trimester of pregnancy. These receptors all stem from a female donor with multiple sclerosis, enrolled in a pregnancy study.

V and J are TRBV27 and TRBJ2-7; the D gene is possibly TRBD1 (7 bases). This CDR3 region has 12 residues. V gave up 5 bases and J gave up 7 bases, with 12 bases separating them. CDR1 and CDR2 from the germline V gene are MNHEY and SMNVEV (reference sequence). The CDR3 is CASSQGGVEQYF. The DNA of the CDR3 is TGTGCCAGCAGTCAGGGGGGTGTAGAGCAGTACTTC.

The chain links TRBV29-1 to TRBJ2-1, with 16 positions matching TRBD2. Germline values: CDR1 SQVTM, CDR2 ANQGSEA. This CDR3 region has 19 residues. With V trimmed by 7 bases and J by 5 bases, 17 bases remained unmatched. Here the CDR3 reads CSGRVPGLAGGPGDNEQFF. As DNA, the CDR3 is TGCAGCGGGAGGGTCCCGGGACTAGCGGGAGGGCCTGGGGACAATGAGCAGTTCTTC.

In nucleotides, the CDR3 is TGTGCCAGCAGTCCGACTAGCAACAATGAGCAGTTCTTC. Protein sequence: CASSPTSNNEQFF. The rearrangement joins TRBV6-5 to TRBJ2-1; 7 nucleotides match TRBD2. J gave up 5 bases and V 5 bases, and 3 bases lay outside the gene matches. Germline CDR1 and CDR2: MNHEY and SVGAGI. CDR3 length: 13 residues.

V gene TRBV7-9 combines with J gene TRBJ2-7; TRBD1 aligns across 7 bases. The CDR3 loop spans 14 amino acids. Germline lookup yields CDR1 SEHNR and CDR2 FQNEAQ (reference sequence). V trimming: 4 bases; J trimming: 7 bases; junction bases outside the gene matches: 10. The CDR3 nucleotides read TGTGCCAGCAGCTCCGATGACAGGGCAGAGGAGCAGTACTTC. Protein product: CASSSDDRAEEQYF.

The J gene is TRBJ2-7, the V gene TRBV18; 7 nucleotides agree with TRBD2. Germline CDR1 KGHSH, CDR2 LQKENI. V was clipped by 0 bases and J by 5 bases; unmatched bases: 1. CDR3 length: 13 residues. This chain's CDR3 is CASSPPGRDEQYF. The CDR3 region has the DNA TGTGCCAGCTCACCACCGGGGAGGGACGAGCAGTACTTC.

V usage is TRBV7-3 and J usage is TRBJ1-1; D is possibly TRBD1 (5 bases). The CDR3 is made up of 14 amino acids. V was clipped by 5 bases and J by 7 bases, with 17 bases between them. Germline CDR1 is SGHTA and CDR2 is FQGTGA. The CDR3 sequence: CASSPRGAGIEAFF. The DNA for the CDR3 is TGTGCCAGCAGCCCAAGGGGTGCAGGGATTGAAGCTTTCTTT.

The count of this clone is one. V gene TRBV6-4 combines with J gene TRBJ2-3; 8 positions agree with TRBD1. After removal of 4 bases from V and 2 bases from J, the junction contained 2 bases not matched to a gene. From germline, CDR1 is MRHNA and CDR2 SNTAGT. CDR3 length: 14 residues. The CDR3 coding sequence is TGTGCCAGCAGTGGGACAGGGCACACAGATACGCAGTATTTT. Translated: CASSGTGHTDTQYF.

The chain recombines TRBV2 with TRBJ2-4, with D perhaps matching TRBD2 (7 bases). V lost 1 base and J lost 6, with 16 bases in between. Germline V gene sequence: CDR1 SNHLY, CDR2 FYNNEI. The CDR3 sequence is 16 residues long. This CDR3 reads CASSEGGGGYRNIQYF. Here the CDR3 DNA reads TGTGCCAGCAGTGAAGGTGGGGGGGGCTATAGAAACATTCAGTACTTC.

The chain has TRBV10-3 and TRBJ2-2; 13 nucleotides line up with TRBD2. The ends lost 6 bases at V and 0 bases at J; junction bases unmatched: 1. CDR3 length: 16 residues. From germline, CDR1 is ENHRY and CDR2 SYGVKD. The CDR3 here is CAISGTSGTNTGELFF. Here the CDR3 DNA reads TGTGCCATCAGCGGGACTAGCGGGACGAACACCGGGGAGCTGTTTTTT.

This chain uses TRBV28 with TRBJ2-7, with D perhaps TRBD2 (5 bases). V lost 5 bases and J lost 5, with 16 bases in between. There are 14 residues in the CDR3. Germline V lookup: CDR1 MDHEN, CDR2 SYDVKM. The CDR3 region is CASSGSGLAHEQYF. The CDR3 nucleotides are TGTGCCAGCAGTGGATCCGGGCTAGCCCACGAGCAGTACTTC.

CDR3: CASSVAGTSGNEQFF. DNA for the CDR3: TGTGCCAGCAGCGTAGCGGGGACTAGCGGAAATGAGCAGTTCTTC. The rearrangement uses TRBV9 and TRBJ2-1, with 11 nucleotides matching TRBD2. The germline gives CDR1 SGDLS, CDR2 YYNGEE. With 0 bases clipped from V and 7 bases from J, the junction kept 3 bases outside the gene matches. The CDR3 totals 15 residues.

The V call is TRBV27, the J call TRBJ1-5; no clear D. The V gene lost 2 bases and the J gene lost 4 bases, with 9 bases spanning the gap. This CDR3 contains 14 residues. Germline-derived CDR1 and CDR2 are MNHEY and SMNVEV (reference sequence). CDR3 in DNA: TGTGCCAGCAGTTTACACATCCTGAATCAGCCCCAGCATTTT. Its translation is CASSLHILNQPQHF.

V and J are TRBV19 and TRBJ2-5; D call uncertain. The CDR3 spans 15 residues. Looked up from germline, CDR1 is LNHDA and CDR2 is SQIVND (reference sequence). Trimming took off 1 base at V and 1 base at J, with 10 bases between the two ends. CDR3 region: CASSIGSSTQETQYF. DNA of the CDR3: TGTGCCAGTAGTATAGGTTCTAGTACCCAAGAGACCCAGTACTTC.

The chain carries TRBV27 and TRBJ2-7; no firm D call. V lost 5 bases, J lost 3 bases, and 14 bases lay in between. The CDR3 is 14 residues long. CDR1 and CDR2 (germline): MNHEY, SMNVEV (reference sequence). The CDR3 nucleotides read TGTGCCAGCAGTCTCGCCGGGTCACACTACGAGCAGTACTTC. Amino acids: CASSLAGSHYEQYF.

The chain is built from TRBV4-3 and TRBJ2-1, with D possibly matching TRBD2 (6 bases). V was clipped by 0 bases and J by 0 bases, with 9 bases between them. Germline V CDR1 and CDR2: LGHNA, YSLEER. CDR3 size: 16 residues. The CDR3 DNA follows: TGCGCCAGCAGCCAAGAGGGGGGAAGCTCCTACAATGAGCAGTTCTTC. It specifies CASSQEGGSSYNEQFF.

The chain couples TRBV4-1 to TRBJ2-7, with TRBD1 matching 8 bases. Per the germline V gene, CDR1 is MGHRA and CDR2 is YSYEKL. Unmatched junction bases numbered 3, after V lost 1 base and J lost 1 base. The CDR3 sequence is 15 residues long. CDR3 sequence (DNA): TGCGCCAGCAGCCAAGCCGGGACAGGATCCTACGAGCAGTACTTC. Translating it yields CASSQAGTGSYEQYF.

The chain is built from TRBV10-3 and TRBJ2-1, with 8 nucleotides matching TRBD2. The junction had 8 bases not matched to a gene; V was cut back by 1 base and J by 0 bases. In germline, CDR1 is ENHRY, CDR2 SYGVKD. This CDR3 is built from 18 residues. The CDR3 loop is CAISEYTSGKSSYNEQFF. The DNA of the CDR3 is TGTGCCATCAGTGAGTATACTAGCGGAAAAAGCTCCTACAATGAGCAGTTCTTC.

This clone was counted at least ten times. The rearrangement uses TRBV30 and TRBJ2-6; the D gene is possibly TRBD2 (5 bases). From germline, CDR1 is GTSNPN and CDR2 SVGIG (reference sequence). The V and J ends lost 0 bases and 3 bases respectively, with 15 bases between them. This CDR3 is 17 amino acids long. The CDR3 here is CAWSVMPSGGGANVLTF. The CDR3 DNA sequence: TGTGCCTGGAGTGTTATGCCTTCCGGAGGTGGGGCCAACGTCCTGACTTTC.

The chain is built from TRBV18 and TRBJ2-5, with 8 bases that match TRBD1. This CDR3 is 14 amino acids long. Germline CDR1 and CDR2: KGHSH and LQKENI. J lost 5 bases, V lost 6 bases, and 8 bases had no gene match. The chain's CDR3 is CASSSRTGSETQYF. The CDR3 nucleotides are TGTGCCAGCTCGTCACGGACAGGGAGTGAGACCCAGTACTTC.

The CDR3: CASGEDRQLPEAFF. As DNA, the CDR3 is TGTGCTAGTGGGGAAGACAGGCAATTACCTGAAGCTTTCTTT. The chain combines TRBV12-5 with TRBJ1-1; possible D gene TRBD1, 6 bases. CDR3 size: 14 residues. Germline V gene sequence: CDR1 LGHNT, CDR2 FRNRAP. V lost 6 bases and J lost 6, with 17 bases in between.

For the CDR3, the DNA is TGTGCCAGCAGCGACAGGGACGTTGTGGGGGATGGCTACACCTTC. Protein product: CASSDRDVVGDGYTF. This chain connects TRBV5-6 to TRBJ1-2, with 7 bases matching TRBD1. The germline V gene has CDR1 SGHDT and CDR2 YYEEEE. This CDR3 is built from 15 residues. Trimming took 4 bases from V and 6 from J; bases not matched to a gene: 12.

The J gene is TRBJ1-3, the V gene TRBV11-2; unclear D gene. Germline V gene sequence: CDR1 SGHAT, CDR2 FQNNGV. V shed 5 bases and J shed 0 bases, with 14 bases lying between them. This CDR3 has 16 amino acids. The CDR3 is CASSHDLGSSGNTIYF. The CDR3 DNA reads TGTGCCAGCAGCCATGATCTTGGCAGCTCTGGAAACACCATATATTTT.

This chain links TRBV30 with TRBJ1-1, with D unclear. This CDR3 contains 13 residues. Trimming left V 5 bases short and J 0 bases short, with 10 bases between. Germline CDR1 reads GTSNPN; CDR2 reads SVGIG (reference sequence). For the CDR3, the DNA is TGTGCCTGGCGCATAACTGTGAACACTGAAGCTTTCTTT. As protein: CAWRITVNTEAFF.

The chain couples TRBV27 to TRBJ1-6, with 8 bases aligning to TRBD1. The CDR3 covers 17 residues. Germline CDR1 MNHEY, CDR2 SMNVEV (reference sequence). J lost 3 bases, V lost 4 bases, and 8 bases had no gene match. The CDR3, as DNA: TGTGCCAGCAGTTCCGGGACAGGCATTATCTATAATTCACCCCTCCACTTT. Translated: CASSSGTGIIYNSPLHF.

This rearrangement joins TRBV27 to TRBJ2-6, with D perhaps TRBD2 (6 bases). The CDR3 covers 17 residues. V was cut by 6 bases and J by 0 bases, with 15 bases left in between. The V gene's germline CDR1 is MNHEY and CDR2 SMNVEV (reference sequence). CDR3 residues: CASSRLDSDSGANVLTF. In DNA, the CDR3 is TGTGCCAGCAGCCGACTAGACAGTGACTCTGGGGCCAACGTCCTGACTTTC. Complete variable domain (other parts from reference TRBV27 and TRBJ2-6): EAQVTQNPRYLITVTGKKLTVTCSQNMNHEYMSWYRQDPGLGLRQIYYSMNVEVTDKGDVPEGYKVSRKEKRNFPLILESPSPNQTSLYFCASSRLDSDSGANVLTFGAGSRLTVL.